The clone carrying this TCR beta chain occurred a few times. The source of the sample is a study of shared clonotypes between healthy human individuals. Study information: Donors, aged 18 to 49, were a couple of women and a few men.

The assay was immunoSEQ multiplex PCR, and TCRdb's table has in-frame clones only and misses some. The data show around 940,000 clones, 76% seen once. The germline gives CDR1 GTSNPN, CDR2 SVGIG (reference sequence). The CDR3 is 14 amino acids. With 1 base clipped from V and 3 bases from J, the junction kept 4 bases outside the gene matches. The rearrangement joins TRBV30 to TRBJ2-7, with 9 bases that match TRBD1. The sequencing sample was made of memory CD4+ T cells sorted from blood. This sample's subset: CD45RA-negative fraction. This clonotype was obtained from a man younger than 35 in good health. The CDR3 is CAWSAGTGYYEQYF. CDR3 DNA: TGTGCCTGGAGTGCCGGGACAGGGTACTACGAGCAGTACTTC.